This TCR beta chain is drawn from a study of blood T cell repertoires in COVID-19. Study context: There were acute and convalescent COVID-19 samples, and they came from the United States, Italy and Spain. Sample material is recorded as cDNA or gDNA derived from T cells, B-cell-depleted T cells, or PBMCs.

Methods used by the authors: Reference gene primer amplification gave estimated nucleated cell counts. Libraries were prepared by immunoSEQ multiplex PCR; TCRdb keeps only in-frame clonotypes and omits some of them. V, J and clone size are taken as reported in that table, and D and trimming were inferred from the DNA itself. Among 50,000 or so clones listed, under 90% were seen once. This CDR3 spans 13 amino acids. CDR1 MDHEN and CDR2 SYDVKM come from the germline V gene. Trimming cost V 3 bases and J 8 bases, with 8 bases left between them. Sequenced: peripheral blood. The chain couples TRBV28 to TRBJ1-6, with a possible D match to TRBD1 (5 bases). This clonotype originated in a man between 65 and 79 years old with acute or convalescent COVID-19. CDR3 protein: CASSLEGYSPLHF. As DNA, the CDR3 is TGTGCCAGCAGTTTGGAGGGGTATTCACCCCTCCACTTT.